The T cell receptor beta chain described here comes from a study of blood T cell repertoires in COVID-19. Study as a whole: Italy, Spain and the United States were the sources of the convalescent and acute COVID-19 samples. Sources were T cells, B-cell-depleted T cells, or PBMCs; the material itself was cDNA or gDNA.

In the authors' methods: Researchers report that nucleated cell counts were estimated from reference gene primer amplification. The data were produced by immunoSEQ multiplex PCR, yet TCRdb's version contains in-frame clones alone and is incomplete. V, J and clone size reflect that table, while D and trimming were determined from the DNA. In the table there are roughly 92,000 clones, around nine tenths of which are singletons. CDR1 is SGHTA and CDR2 is FQGNSA in the germline V gene. The CDR3 extends over 15 amino acids. Unmatched junction bases numbered 6, after V lost 5 bases and J lost 0 bases. This clonotype originated in a man in his forties or fifties with acute or convalescent COVID-19. The chain employs TRBV7-2 and TRBJ1-2; 7 bases are a match to TRBD1. The sample consisted of peripheral blood. CDR3 protein: CASSPRGQSNYGYTF. In DNA form, the CDR3 reads TGTGCCAGCAGCCCACGGGGACAGTCTAACTATGGCTACACCTTC.